This T cell receptor (beta chain) was recovered during a study of blood T cell repertoires in COVID-19. The CDR3 runs 17 residues. V dropped 0 bases and J dropped 6 bases, with 20 bases sitting between them. From germline, CDR1 is MGHRA and CDR2 YSYEKL. TCRdb's copy holds only in-frame clones and misses some; the assay was immunoSEQ multiplex PCR. The table has around 40,000 clones, over 75% seen once. Sequenced: peripheral blood. The rearrangement uses TRBV4-1 and TRBJ2-5, with D possibly matching TRBD2 (5 bases). The origin of this receptor is a human donor in a cohort sampled during active COVID-19. CDR3 bases: TGCGCCAGCAGCCAAGAGGAGTACGGGGTTTTGGAAAAGACCCAGTACTTC. Its translation is CASSQEEYGVLEKTQYF.